This T cell receptor beta chain derives from a study of blood T cell repertoires in COVID-19. Original handling: For nucleated cells, counts were estimated from reference gene primer amplification. Only in-frame clones appear in the TCRdb table, and some are missing; sequencing was by immunoSEQ multiplex PCR. The DNA gave D and trimming, while V, J and clone size come from that table. This table holds approximately 290,000 clones, 85% to 90% found once. Seattle-derived patients entered the study during active infection and were followed longitudinally. Trimming shortened V by 0 bases and J by 3 bases, and 5 bases separated the two germline ends. CDR1 is SGHRS, CDR2 YFSETQ, per germline. The length of the CDR3 is 13 residues. The sample holds a few counts of this clone.

Sequencing used peripheral blood. The TCR sequence derives from a woman younger than 45 with COVID-19, enrolled during active disease. The rearrangement uses TRBV5-1 and TRBJ2-3; D gene unclear. The CDR3 loop is CASSLVGTDTQYF. CDR3 nucleotide sequence: TGCGCCAGCAGCTTGGTCGGTACAGATACGCAGTATTTT.